Each of the 32 T cell receptor beta chains below was sequenced from the same sample in a study of blood T cell repertoires in COVID-19. Measured with immunoSEQ multiplex PCR; TCRdb has only the in-frame clones, and not every one. Here the sample spans fewer than 50,000 clones, roughly 84% being singletons. Material: peripheral blood. Every receptor here comes from a woman older than 75 with acute or convalescent COVID-19.

This sequence joins TRBV20-1 and TRBJ1-5; 7 nucleotides align to TRBD1. The CDR3 covers 14 residues. Germline trimming cut 3 bases from V and 7 bases from J; bases unmatched to any gene: 9. From germline, CDR1 is DFQATT and CDR2 SNEGSKA (reference sequence). The CDR3 protein is CSASISGGSQPQHF. In DNA, the CDR3 is TGCAGTGCTAGTATCTCAGGGGGTAGCCAGCCCCAGCATTTT.

This rearrangement joins TRBV5-6 to TRBJ1-5, with a weak D call TRBD1 (5 bases). The CDR3 extends over 15 amino acids. Germline-derived CDR1 and CDR2 are SGHDT and YYEEEE. V was trimmed by 4 bases and J by 5 bases, leaving 16 bases between them. The CDR3 sequence: CASSRGAHLDQPQHF. The DNA for the CDR3 is TGTGCCAGCAGCCGCGGGGCACATTTAGATCAGCCCCAGCATTTT.

The CDR3 DNA follows: TGTGCCAGCAGCCAAGGGACAGTCTATGGCTACACCTTC. Protein sequence: CASSQGTVYGYTF. The chain employs TRBV7-9 and TRBJ1-2; TRBD1 matches at 7 bases. The V gene's germline CDR1 is SEHNR and CDR2 FQNEAQ (reference sequence). Trimming at V came to 5 bases and at J to 4 bases, leaving 4 bases not matched to a gene. The CDR3 has 13 amino acids.

V is TRBV9 and J is TRBJ2-3; a possible D gene is TRBD2 (6 bases). The CDR3 runs to 15 residues. V lost 1 base to trimming and J lost 1 base, with 10 bases between them. The V gene's germline CDR1 is SGDLS and CDR2 YYNGEE. CDR3 bases: TGTGCCAGCAGCGTATCTAGCGACCGCACAGATACGCAGTATTTT. Translation gives CASSVSSDRTDTQYF.

The chain has TRBV3-1 (or the pseudogene TRBV3-2) and TRBJ1-4, with 9 bases aligning to TRBD1. CDR1 is LGHDT and CDR2 is YNNKEL in the germline V gene (reference sequence). This CDR3 spans 13 amino acids. The J segment lost 9 bases and the V segment lost 4 bases, leaving 3 bases of the junction unmatched. Here the CDR3 reads CASSRDRVKKLFF. In nucleotides, the CDR3 is TGTGCCAGCAGCCGGGACAGGGTAAAAAAACTGTTTTTT.

The chain couples TRBV5-1 to TRBJ2-5; 7 positions agree with TRBD1. Germline V gene sequence: CDR1 SGHRS, CDR2 YFSETQ. Losses at the gene ends were 4 bases for V and 1 base for J; bases not matched to a gene: 7. The CDR3 sequence is 15 residues long. The CDR3 sequence: CASSIQTGSQETQYF. Here the CDR3 DNA reads TGCGCCAGCAGCATTCAGACAGGGAGCCAAGAGACCCAGTACTTC.

The chain joins TRBV2 to TRBJ2-2; no reliable D call. V was trimmed by 6 bases and J by 1 base, leaving 15 bases between them. The CDR3 sequence is 16 residues long. Germline loops: CDR1 SNHLY, CDR2 FYNNEI. The CDR3 spells CASSPAGYMNTGELFF. Written as DNA, the CDR3 is TGTGCCAGCAGCCCCGCAGGCTACATGAACACCGGGGAGCTGTTTTTT.

V gene TRBV30 combines with J gene TRBJ1-3; unclear D gene. Germline CDR1 is GTSNPN and CDR2 is SVGIG (reference sequence). The CDR3 has 13 residues. V was cut by 5 bases and J by 0 bases, with 8 bases left in between. For the CDR3, the DNA is TGTGCCTGGTTCAGGCTCTCTGGAAACACCATATATTTT. This sequence encodes CAWFRLSGNTIYF.

The chain links TRBV5-1 to TRBJ2-1; D is perhaps TRBD2 (6 bases). The V end lost 3 bases, the J end lost 5 bases, and 12 bases lay between the germline ends. CDR3 length: 14 residues. CDR1 and CDR2 from the germline V gene are SGHRS and YFSETQ. CDR3 nucleotides: TGCGCCAGCAGCTCGGGGGTCCGGGACAATGAGCAGTTCTTC. Its translation: CASSSGVRDNEQFF.

The chain joins TRBV7-8 to TRBJ1-2, with TRBD1 matching over 7 bases. Germline CDR1 is SGHVS and CDR2 is FQNEAQ. With 3 bases clipped from V and 7 bases from J, the junction kept 11 bases outside the gene matches. The CDR3 contains 15 residues. This CDR3 is CASSLTGSLTGGYTF. CDR3 DNA sequence: TGTGCCAGCAGCTTGACAGGGTCCCTTACTGGTGGCTACACCTTC.

The count of this clone is one. V gene TRBV6-2 or TRBV6-3 combines with J gene TRBJ2-7, with TRBD1 as a possible D gene (5 bases). Germline V gives CDR1 MNHEY, CDR2 SVGEGT. The CDR3 contains 14 residues. V was cut by 4 bases and J by 3 bases, with 13 bases left in between. This CDR3 is CASSLAGRHYEQYF. CDR3 DNA: TGTGCCAGCAGTTTGGCAGGGCGTCACTACGAGCAGTACTTC.

This clone was seen a handful of times. V is TRBV2 and J is TRBJ2-7; the match to TRBD2 covers 7 bases. V gave up 11 bases and J gave up 0 bases; unmatched junction bases: 16. The CDR3 loop spans 16 amino acids. The germline V gene encodes CDR1 SNHLY and CDR2 FYNNEI. The CDR3 nucleotides read TGTGCCCCCAGTGGGGGGGAACGGGTGGGCTCCTACGAGCAGTACTTC. Protein product: CAPSGGERVGSYEQYF.

The J gene is TRBJ2-7, the V gene TRBV19; 11 nucleotides line up with TRBD2. The length of the CDR3 is 15 residues. Germline V CDR1 and CDR2: LNHDA, SQIVND (reference sequence). V was pared by 2 bases and J by 3 bases, with 3 bases of the junction left unmatched. CDR3 protein: CASSIITSGSYEQYF. The CDR3 DNA follows: TGTGCCAGTAGTATAATAACTAGCGGGAGCTACGAGCAGTACTTC. Together with reference TRBV19 and TRBJ2-7, the CDR3 gives the full variable domain: DGGITQSPKYLFRKEGQNVTLSCEQNLNHDAMYWYRQDPGQGLRLIYYSQIVNDFQKGDIAEGYSVSREKKESFPLTVTSAQKNPTAFYLCASSIITSGSYEQYFGPGTRLTVT.

The chain links TRBV18 to TRBJ2-2; possible D gene TRBD1, 6 bases. The CDR3 is made up of 15 amino acids. With 3 bases removed from V and 5 bases from J, the gap between germline ends came to 13 bases. Germline V gene data show CDR1 as KGHSH and CDR2 as LQKENI. CDR3 region: CASSPSRGRTGELFF. CDR3 DNA: TGTGCCAGCTCACCGTCCAGGGGTAGGACCGGGGAGCTGTTTTTT.

This clone was detected only once. The chain uses TRBV5-5 and TRBJ2-2, with TRBD1 matching 7 bases. Germline V gene data show CDR1 as SGHKS and CDR2 as YYEKEE (reference sequence). Germline trimming cut 2 bases from V and 4 bases from J; bases unmatched to any gene: 5. This CDR3 region has 15 residues. The CDR3 DNA reads TGTGCCAGCAGCTTCCGACAGGGCCGCACCGGGGAGCTGTTTTTT. Residues: CASSFRQGRTGELFF.

The genes are TRBV10-1 and TRBJ2-7; 13 bases map to TRBD2. The CDR3 has 17 residues. Trimming at V came to 4 bases and at J to 3 bases, leaving 9 bases not matched to a gene. Germline CDR1 WNHNN, CDR2 SYGVQD (reference sequence). The CDR3 region is CASSGTSGSGRGYEQYF. As DNA, the CDR3 is TGCGCCAGCAGTGGGACTAGCGGGAGCGGTCGTGGCTACGAGCAGTACTTC.

The gene calls are TRBV5-6 and TRBJ2-1, with D maybe TRBD2 (5 bases). CDR1 is SGHDT, CDR2 YYEEEE, per germline. This CDR3 spans 16 amino acids. Trimming pared 1 base from V and 3 bases from J, leaving 14 bases between. The CDR3 spells CASSLSASLYYNEQFF. The CDR3 DNA reads as TGTGCCAGCAGCTTGTCGGCTAGCCTGTACTACAATGAGCAGTTCTTC.

The chain carries TRBV5-1 and TRBJ1-1; D might be TRBD1 (5 bases). V shed 0 bases and J shed 5 bases, with 11 bases lying between them. CDR3 length: 14 residues. CDR1 is SGHRS and CDR2 is YFSETQ in the germline V gene. In DNA form, the CDR3 reads TGCGCCAGCAGCTTGGAGGGGTTAGGGACTGAAGCTTTCTTT. As protein: CASSLEGLGTEAFF.

Only one count was recorded for this clone. The chain uses TRBV5-6 and TRBJ2-5, with TRBD2 matching 8 bases. CDR3 length: 17 amino acids. V lost 5 bases, J lost 0 bases, and 12 bases stayed unmatched. Germline loops: CDR1 SGHDT, CDR2 YYEEEE. The CDR3 sequence is CASSSGGLAADQETQYF. The CDR3, as DNA: TGTGCCAGCAGTTCGGGAGGGCTAGCGGCCGACCAAGAGACCCAGTACTTC.

The rearrangement uses TRBV7-2 and TRBJ1-2; 8 nucleotides line up with TRBD1. Trimming cost V 5 bases and J 6 bases; bases outside gene matches: 8. The CDR3 totals 14 residues. Germline V CDR1 and CDR2: SGHTA, FQGNSA. CDR3 sequence: CASSQSGGADGYTF. The CDR3 bases are TGTGCCAGCAGCCAATCAGGGGGCGCCGATGGCTACACCTTC.

The chain carries TRBV6-5 and TRBJ1-1; 7 nucleotides agree with TRBD1. This CDR3 has 15 amino acids. V shed 4 bases, J shed 3 bases, and the junction held 8 bases outside the gene matches. In germline, CDR1 is MNHEY, CDR2 SVGAGI. In nucleotides, the CDR3 is TGTGCCAGCAGTTCCATCCTACAGGGGTACACTGAAGCTTTCTTT. This sequence encodes CASSSILQGYTEAFF.

The chain links TRBV30 to TRBJ2-7, with D tentatively TRBD1 (5 bases). CDR3 length: 13 residues. V was trimmed by 2 bases and J by 5 bases, leaving 13 bases between them. Germline loops: CDR1 GTSNPN, CDR2 SVGIG (reference sequence). CDR3: CAWSRGRVDEQYF. The CDR3 nucleotides are TGTGCCTGGAGTAGGGGCAGGGTTGACGAGCAGTACTTC.

CDR3 DNA: TGTGCCAGCAGCTTGGGCACAAATCAGCCCCAGCATTTT. This sequence encodes CASSLGTNQPQHF. The rearrangement joins TRBV5-4 to TRBJ1-5; D gene ambiguous. The CDR3 covers 13 residues. Germline V lookup: CDR1 SGHNT, CDR2 YYREEE (reference sequence). The V end was cut by 0 bases, the J end by 4 bases, with 5 bases between.

This clone was counted a few times. The chain carries TRBV19 and TRBJ2-5; TRBD2 agrees at 11 bases. This CDR3 is 19 amino acids long. V shed 7 bases and J 2 bases; nucleotides not matched to a gene: 18. CDR1 is LNHDA, CDR2 SQIVND, per germline (reference sequence). The CDR3 reads CASTPPTGTSGGGQETQYF. In nucleotides, the CDR3 is TGTGCCAGTACCCCCCCGACCGGGACTAGCGGAGGGGGGCAAGAGACCCAGTACTTC. Looking up the rest from reference TRBV19 and TRBJ2-5 gives the full variable domain: DGGITQSPKYLFRKEGQNVTLSCEQNLNHDAMYWYRQDPGQGLRLIYYSQIVNDFQKGDIAEGYSVSREKKESFPLTVTSAQKNPTAFYLCASTPPTGTSGGGQETQYFGPGTRLLVL.

The chain carries TRBV6-5 and TRBJ1-1, with TRBD1 as a possible D gene (6 bases). Germline V gene sequence: CDR1 MNHEY, CDR2 SVGAGI. Trimming took 6 bases from V and 4 from J, leaving 15 bases between them. The CDR3 sequence is 14 residues long. The CDR3 DNA sequence: TGTGCCAGCAGACAGGGTTGGGGAAGCACTGAAGCTTTCTTT. Translated: CASRQGWGSTEAFF.

This chain uses TRBV10-3 with TRBJ2-1; 9 bases map to TRBD2. This CDR3 comprises 15 residues. Germline lookup yields CDR1 ENHRY and CDR2 SYGVKD. Losses at the gene ends were 6 bases for V and 9 bases for J; bases not matched to a gene: 12. Here the CDR3 reads CAIRGAGTSPGEQFF. The CDR3 coding sequence is TGTGCCATCAGGGGGGCCGGGACTAGCCCGGGTGAGCAGTTCTTC.

This chain joins TRBV3-1 (or the pseudogene TRBV3-2) and TRBJ2-7; 11 bases match TRBD2. The CDR3 is 15 amino acids. With 4 bases clipped from V and 4 bases from J, the junction kept 6 bases outside the gene matches. Germline CDR1 is LGHDT and CDR2 is YNNKEL (reference sequence). The CDR3 spells CASSRTSGRGYEQYF. The CDR3 bases are TGTGCCAGCAGCCGTACTAGCGGGAGAGGGTACGAGCAGTACTTC.

The chain joins TRBV4-1 to TRBJ2-7; D is possibly TRBD2 (6 bases). V lost 4 bases to trimming and J lost 3 bases, with 10 bases between them. Germline CDR1 is MGHRA and CDR2 is YSYEKL. CDR3 length: 13 residues. CDR3 bases: TGCGCCAGCAGCCTGCCCGGGGGCTACGAGCAGTACTTC. It encodes CASSLPGGYEQYF.

The V gene is TRBV7-6, the J gene TRBJ2-5, with D perhaps matching TRBD1 (7 bases). V lost 5 bases, J lost 4 bases, and 20 bases lay in between. This CDR3 contains 16 residues. Germline CDR1 reads SGHVS; CDR2 reads FNYEAQ. The CDR3 nucleotides read TGTGCCAGCAGCGCTAGCGCACAGGGGTGGGGAGAGACCCAGTACTTC. As protein: CASSASAQGWGETQYF.

This clone was counted only a few times. The chain employs TRBV13 and TRBJ1-3; D gene uncertain. V dropped 2 bases and J dropped 4 bases, with 6 bases sitting between them. This CDR3 is built from 13 residues. CDR1 is PRHDT, CDR2 FYEKMQ, per germline (reference sequence). The CDR3 sequence is CASSLNRGNTIYF. The CDR3 nucleotides read TGTGCCAGCAGCTTAAACAGAGGAAACACCATATATTTT.

The count of this clone is one. The chain combines TRBV5-1 with TRBJ2-5; 12 bases line up with TRBD1. After removal of 4 bases from V and 4 bases from J, the junction contained 8 bases not matched to a gene. The germline V gene has CDR1 SGHRS and CDR2 YFSETQ. This CDR3 has 16 residues. The CDR3 nucleotides are TGCGCCAGCAGCCCCGGGACAGGGGGCGGGGGAGAGACCCAGTACTTC. Encoded protein: CASSPGTGGGGETQYF.

The rearrangement uses TRBV3-1 (or the pseudogene TRBV3-2) and TRBJ2-1; possibly TRBD1 for D (5 bases). This CDR3 contains 14 residues. CDR1 is LGHDT, CDR2 YNNKEL, per germline (reference sequence). Trimming removed 5 bases from V and 7 bases from J, with 15 bases in between. In DNA form, the CDR3 reads TGTGCCAGCAGCTCCACAGGTCCCGCGAATGAGCAGTTCTTC. Protein product: CASSSTGPANEQFF.